The sequence of this TCR beta chain was determined in a study of shared clonotypes between healthy human individuals. Researchers sequenced unsorted PBMC DNA using ten immunoSEQ deep assay plates. Some clones are missing from TCRdb's copy, which holds only in-frame ones; the method was immunoSEQ multiplex PCR. Counted here are fewer than 600,000 clones, 70% to 80% occurring once; the ten biggest clones make up 10% to 15%. Unsorted samples, those not sorted, used roughly 87 million PBMCs for genomic DNA. The CDR3 runs to 17 residues. V lost 0 bases and J lost 7, with 21 bases in between. In germline, CDR1 is SGDLS, CDR2 YYNGEE.

The rearrangement links TRBV9 to TRBJ2-3; D is undetermined. The sequenced material came from PBMCs. This receptor was taken from a woman aged 40 to 49 in good health. Some clones in this sample may be carry-over from other donors' samples. CDR3 nucleotide sequence: TGTGCCAGCAGCGTAGGTGGGGTAGCCTCGCCGATCTATACGCAGTATTTT. Translated: CASSVGGVASPIYTQYF.